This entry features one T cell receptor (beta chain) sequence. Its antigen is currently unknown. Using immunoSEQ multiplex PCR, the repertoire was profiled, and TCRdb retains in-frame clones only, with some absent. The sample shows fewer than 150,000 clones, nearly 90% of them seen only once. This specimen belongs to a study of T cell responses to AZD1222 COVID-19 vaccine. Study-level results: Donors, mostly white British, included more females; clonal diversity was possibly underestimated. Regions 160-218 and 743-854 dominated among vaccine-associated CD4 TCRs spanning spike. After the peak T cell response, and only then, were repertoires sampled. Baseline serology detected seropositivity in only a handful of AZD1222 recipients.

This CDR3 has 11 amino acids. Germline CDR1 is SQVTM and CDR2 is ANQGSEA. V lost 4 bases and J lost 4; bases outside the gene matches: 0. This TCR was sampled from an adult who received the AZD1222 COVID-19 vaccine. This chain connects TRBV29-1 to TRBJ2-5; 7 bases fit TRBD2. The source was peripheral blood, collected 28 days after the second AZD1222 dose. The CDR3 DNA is TGCAGCGTTGGCGGGGGAGAGACCCAGTACTTC. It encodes CSVGGGETQYF.